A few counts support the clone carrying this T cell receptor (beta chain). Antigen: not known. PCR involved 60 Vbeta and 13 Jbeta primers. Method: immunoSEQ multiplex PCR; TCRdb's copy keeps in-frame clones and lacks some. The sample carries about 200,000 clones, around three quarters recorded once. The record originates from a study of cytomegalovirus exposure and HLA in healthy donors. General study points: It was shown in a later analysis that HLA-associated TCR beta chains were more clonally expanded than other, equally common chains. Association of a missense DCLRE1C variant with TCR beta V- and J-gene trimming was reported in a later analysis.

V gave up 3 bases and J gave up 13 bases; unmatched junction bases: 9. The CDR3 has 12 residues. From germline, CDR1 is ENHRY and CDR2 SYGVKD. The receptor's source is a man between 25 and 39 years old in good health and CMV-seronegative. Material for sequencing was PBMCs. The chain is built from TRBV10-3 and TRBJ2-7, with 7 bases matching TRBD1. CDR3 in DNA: TGTGCCATCAGTGAAGGCGCGACAGGGCGATACTTC. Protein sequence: CAISEGATGRYF.